This TCR beta chain was sequenced in a study of CXCR3-negative and CXCR3-positive naive CD8 T cells. General study findings and limits: TRB CDR3s of CXCR3-positive naive cells were more hydrophobic than those of CXCR3-negative naive cells. TRBV-TRBJ usage was alike in naive CXCR3-negative and CXCR3-positive cells but differed in memory cells. Most assays used freshly isolated PBMCs, as cryopreservation partially reduced CXCR3.

Using triplicate sorts, 300,000 or so cells were collected each time from every CD8+ T cell subset. The CD45RO-CCR7+CD27+CD95- phenotype denoted naive CD8+ T cells. The study made its TRB cDNA libraries by 5' RACE, adding UMI labels. TCRdb reanalyzed the 5' RACE reads, giving one entry per CDR3 protein sequence and no DNA. The sample holds roughly 99,000 distinct CDR3 sequences. CDR3 length equals 13 residues. Germline CDR1 reads SGHDT; CDR2 reads YYEEEE. To note about this clonotype: Its antigen is undetermined.

The material sequenced was naive CXCR3+ CD8+ T cells from blood. Subset denoted: CD45RO-CCR7+CD27+CD95- naive CD8+ T cells expressing CXCR3 (TNR3+). V and J are TRBV5-6 and TRBJ2-1; absent DNA, TCRdb's TRBD1 call cannot be checked. The receptor was derived from a human donor in good health. Some clones in this sample may be carry-over from other donors' samples. The CDR3 here is CASSFLGENEQFF.